This TCR beta chain was obtained from a study of shared clonotypes between healthy human individuals. General study findings and limits: Generally, naive subsets (rather than memory subsets) showed larger estimated richness. Between a handful of donors, naive CD4 clonotypes were shared at a level of approximately 5%.

The V segment lost 4 bases and the J segment 4 bases; nucleotides outside the gene matches: 6. Germline CDR1 reads GTSNPN; CDR2 reads SVGIG (reference sequence). The CDR3 runs to 13 residues. Assay execution took place at the deep level. Each cell subset's genomic DNA was divided evenly among several immunoSEQ plates. Produced via immunoSEQ multiplex PCR; TCRdb's table is partial and in-frame only. The sample shows over 2 million clones, 90% to 95% of them seen only once. Of note for this clone: Its antigen is not identified.

The sequenced sample was naive CD4+ T cells sorted from blood. Subset given: CD45RA+ positively selected. The genes are TRBV30 and TRBJ2-5, with 7 bases fitting TRBD1. The sequence was collected from a man aged 18 to 35 in good health. CDR3 sequence reads: CAWKGQPGETQYF. CDR3 nucleotide sequence: TGTGCCTGGAAGGGACAGCCGGGAGAGACCCAGTACTTC.